This TCR beta chain was recovered during a study of cytomegalovirus exposure and HLA in healthy donors. Study overall: Later, an analysis reported that the 120 or so validation repertoires had used the same platform as the approximately 670 first-cohort repertoires.

Repertoires were generated with immunoSEQ multiplex PCR, while TCRdb's copy carries only in-frame clones and drops some. The sample carries around 350,000 clones, roughly 90% recorded once. Unmatched junction bases numbered 2, after V lost 4 bases and J lost 2 bases. Germline CDR1 is SNHLY and CDR2 is FYNNEI. The CDR3 runs 15 residues. This rearrangement joins TRBV2 to TRBJ2-3; 11 bases align to TRBD2. The clonotype originates from a woman between 18 and 30 years old in good health and CMV-seronegative. The sequenced sample was PBMCs. CDR3 sequence: CASSVAGGATDTQYF. The CDR3 coding sequence is TGTGCCAGCAGTGTAGCGGGGGGGGCCACAGATACGCAGTATTTT.